Each of the 20 T cell receptor beta chains below was sequenced from the same sample in a study of T cells in Graves' hyperthyroidism and ophthalmopathy. RNA transcripts served as the template for amplifying TCR beta CDR3 regions. The HTBI primer set served for first-round RT-PCR of the TCR CDR3. Each CDR3 protein gets one entry after TCRdb re-called the multiplex PCR reads with MiXCR. This table has hundreds of thousands of distinct CDR3 sequences, approximately 15% appearing once. The specimen was blood. The receptors were gathered from a woman in her thirties with Graves' hyperthyroidism that later progressed to Graves' ophthalmopathy.

This clonotype has at least ten counts. This chain connects TRBV4-1 to TRBJ1-2; 10 bases fit TRBD1. V shed 5 bases, J shed 3 bases, and the junction held 9 bases outside the gene matches. Germline V gene sequence: CDR1 MGHRA, CDR2 YSYEKL. This CDR3 has 16 residues. The CDR3: CASSTPTGGKDYGYTF. CDR3 sequence (DNA): TGCGCCAGCAGCACCCCGACAGGGGGCAAGGACTATGGCTACACCTTC.

The J gene is TRBJ2-2, the V gene TRBV14; possibly TRBD1 or TRBD2 for D (5 bases each). There are 16 residues in the CDR3. Trimming pared 3 bases from V and 4 bases from J, leaving 15 bases between. CDR1 and CDR2 (germline): SGHDN, FVKESK. Written as DNA, the CDR3 is TGTGCCAGCAGCCAGGGGAGTCCCGGGGCCACCGGGGAGCTGTTTTTT. Residues: CASSQGSPGATGELFF.

This clonotype was detected many times. This sequence joins TRBV27 and TRBJ2-2; D remains ambiguous. CDR1 is MNHEY, CDR2 SMNVEV, per germline (reference sequence). The V and J ends lost 5 bases and 1 base respectively, with 17 bases between them. The CDR3 sequence is 17 residues long. CDR3 DNA: TGTGCCAGCAGTCCACCCGGGCCAGGAGAGAACACCGGGGAGCTGTTTTTT. Encoded protein: CASSPPGPGENTGELFF.

In this sample, this clonotype turned up many times. CDR3 sequence reads: CASSFWTENGYTF. DNA of the CDR3: TGTGCCAGCAGTTTCTGGACAGAGAATGGCTACACCTTC. The rearrangement uses TRBV12-3 or TRBV12-4 and TRBJ1-2; D is possibly TRBD1 (6 bases). This CDR3 has 13 residues. Trimming pared 3 bases from V and 6 bases from J, leaving 11 bases between.

The chain carries TRBV29-1 and TRBJ1-2, with 9 nucleotides matching TRBD1. Losses at the gene ends were 1 base for V and 8 bases for J; bases not matched to a gene: 2. The CDR3 is made up of 12 amino acids. The germline CDR1 and CDR2 sequences are SQVTM and ANQGSEA. The CDR3 reads CSVEGTGDGYTF. DNA for the CDR3: TGCAGCGTTGAAGGGACAGGGGACGGCTACACCTTC.

The chain joins TRBV6-1 to TRBJ1-3, with D unresolved. This CDR3 has 14 amino acids. Germline CDR1 MNHNS, CDR2 SASEGT. The V and J ends lost 6 bases and 4 bases respectively, with 13 bases between them. The CDR3 spells CASSTRKTGNTIYF. CDR3 DNA sequence: TGTGCCAGCAGCACACGGAAAACCGGAAACACCATATATTTT.

The V call is TRBV6-2 or TRBV6-3, the J call TRBJ2-3; unclear D gene. V was shortened by 6 bases and J by 0 bases, with 7 bases between the two germline ends. CDR3 length: 13 amino acids. Germline lookup yields CDR1 MNHEY and CDR2 SVGEGT. The DNA for the CDR3 is TGTGCCAGCAGGGGCAGTAGCACAGATACGCAGTATTTT. Amino acids: CASRGSSTDTQYF.

This clonotype appeared a few times. The chain is built from TRBV25-1 and TRBJ2-3; TRBD1 matches at 7 bases. V shed 6 bases and J 4 bases; nucleotides not matched to a gene: 4. This CDR3 contains 13 residues. Germline lookup yields CDR1 MGHDK and CDR2 SYGVNS. This chain's CDR3 is CASSRQGADTQYF. For the CDR3, the DNA is TGTGCCAGCAGCCGACAGGGTGCAGATACGCAGTATTTT.

This clonotype has ten or more counts. V usage is TRBV7-2 and J usage is TRBJ2-2, with D maybe TRBD1 (5 bases). Per germline, CDR1 SGHTA and CDR2 FQGNSA. The V end lost 2 bases, the J end lost 7 bases, and 8 bases lay between the germline ends. The CDR3 sequence is 13 residues long. CDR3: CASSLQGYGELFF. Written as DNA, the CDR3 is TGTGCCAGCAGCTTACAGGGTTACGGGGAGCTGTTTTTT.

This clonotype was seen a few times. V is TRBV20-1 and J is TRBJ2-2, with D perhaps matching TRBD2 (5 bases). Germline V gene data show CDR1 as DFQATT and CDR2 as SNEGSKA (reference sequence). V was pared by 5 bases and J by 11 bases, with 24 bases between. The CDR3 loop spans 15 amino acids. Written as DNA, the CDR3 is TGCAGTGCTGCCAGTGGCCGCGCCCCGGGGTTAGAGCTGTTTTTT. Its protein product is CSAASGRAPGLELFF.

This clonotype was observed a handful of times. The rearrangement uses TRBV4-3 and TRBJ2-2; D gene unclear. Trimming removed 0 bases at V and 9 bases at J, with 20 bases between. Germline CDR1 and CDR2: LGHNA and YSLEER. This CDR3 region has 17 residues. The CDR3 sequence is CASSQDLLSVNIRELFF. The CDR3 DNA is TGCGCCAGCAGCCAAGATCTCCTATCGGTGAATATCAGGGAGCTGTTTTTT.

This rearrangement joins TRBV18 to TRBJ1-1; the match to TRBD1 covers 9 bases. The V gene's germline CDR1 is KGHSH and CDR2 LQKENI. This CDR3 is 15 amino acids long. The ends lost 4 bases at V and 6 bases at J; junction bases unmatched: 9. The DNA of the CDR3 is TGTGCCAGCTCACGTAGGGGACAGGGTGGGCCTGAAGCTTTCTTT. Its protein product is CASSRRGQGGPEAFF.

At least ten counts were recorded for this clonotype. The chain is built from TRBV7-2 and TRBJ2-6, with D possibly called TRBD1 or TRBD2 (5 bases each). The V gene lost 2 bases and the J gene lost 2 bases, with 10 bases spanning the gap. The CDR3 is 16 residues long. Germline V CDR1 and CDR2: SGHTA, FQGNSA. The DNA for the CDR3 is TGTGCCAGCAGCTTACAGGGAGACCCTGGGGCCAACGTCCTGACTTTC. Its translation is CASSLQGDPGANVLTF.

The table lists this clonotype with many counts. The rearrangement uses TRBV19 and TRBJ1-5; D remains unclear. V was shortened by 5 bases and J by 2 bases, with 16 bases between the two germline ends. This CDR3 comprises 16 residues. The germline CDR1 and CDR2 sequences are LNHDA and SQIVND (reference sequence). The CDR3: CASSLITGYRNQPQHF. DNA for the CDR3: TGTGCCAGTAGTTTAATCACCGGGTACCGCAATCAGCCCCAGCATTTT. The full variable domain, rest sourced from reference TRBV19 and TRBJ1-5, is DGGITQSPKYLFRKEGQNVTLSCEQNLNHDAMYWYRQDPGQGLRLIYYSQIVNDFQKGDIAEGYSVSREKKESFPLTVTSAQKNPTAFYLCASSLITGYRNQPQHFGDGTRLSIL.

V is TRBV7-9 and J is TRBJ2-7, with TRBD2 as a possible D gene (6 bases). The closer fit of TRBJ2-1 to the DNA end suggests the J call may be wrong. The CDR3 totals 14 residues. Germline values: CDR1 SEHNR, CDR2 FQNEAQ (reference sequence). DNA of the CDR3: TGTGCCAGCAGCCCAGGCGGGAACTCCTACGAGCAGTTCTTC. Its translation is CASSPGGNSYEQFF.

This clonotype was recorded many times. This chain uses TRBV7-9 with TRBJ2-5, with 8 bases matching TRBD2. CDR1 and CDR2 (germline): SEHNR, FQNEAQ (reference sequence). Trimming took 5 bases from V and 1 from J; bases not matched to a gene: 6. The CDR3 covers 15 residues. The CDR3 loop reads CASSLRLAPQETQYF. The DNA of the CDR3 is TGTGCCAGCAGCCTCCGACTAGCGCCCCAAGAGACCCAGTACTTC.

This clonotype was seen repeatedly, ten times or more. The chain carries TRBV2 and TRBJ1-4, with D unresolved. CDR3 length: 14 residues. Germline CDR1 reads SNHLY; CDR2 reads FYNNEI. Deletions cut 6 bases from V and 5 bases from J, with 13 bases between. The CDR3 region has the DNA TGTGCCAGCAGCCGGACGGGCGCCAATGAAAAACTGTTTTTT. Residues: CASSRTGANEKLFF. Full variable domain (outside the CDR3, taken from reference TRBV2 and TRBJ1-4): EPEVTQTPSHQVTQMGQEVILRCVPISNHLYFYWYRQILGQKVEFLVSFYNNEISEKSEIFDDQFSVERPDGSNFTLKIRSTKLEDSAMYFCASSRTGANEKLFFGSGTQLSVL.

The CDR3 DNA is TGTGCCAGCAGCACTTTGGAGGGGGGAAATGAAAAACTGTTTTTT. It translates to CASSTLEGGNEKLFF. The J gene is TRBJ1-4, the V gene TRBV7-9; the D gene is possibly TRBD1 (6 bases). Germline values: CDR1 SEHNR, CDR2 FQNEAQ (reference sequence). CDR3 length: 15 amino acids. V was pared by 5 bases and J by 5 bases, with 15 bases between.

This clonotype was seen repeatedly, ten times or more. The V and J genes are TRBV12-3 or TRBV12-4 and TRBJ1-1; 7 bases map to TRBD1. This CDR3 region has 15 residues. The junction had 14 bases not matched to a gene; V was cut back by 6 bases and J by 7 bases. CDR3 residues: CASRRQGTIDYEAFF. The CDR3 coding sequence is TGTGCCAGCAGGCGACAGGGCACGATTGATTATGAAGCTTTCTTT.

The chain couples TRBV29-1 to TRBJ1-5; TRBD1 is a possible D gene (5 bases). Germline-derived CDR1 and CDR2 are SQVTM and ANQGSEA. The CDR3 has 14 residues. V dropped 2 bases and J dropped 5 bases, with 13 bases sitting between them. CDR3 DNA: TGCAGCGTTGAACTGGCAGGGCCAGATCAGCCCCAGCATTTT. Amino acids: CSVELAGPDQPQHF.